This T cell receptor (beta chain) was recorded in a study of a mutant IDH1 vaccine in newly diagnosed glioma. Study-level results: Patients mounted vaccine-induced immune responses in 85% to 95% of cases.

The time point denotes: baseline, week 1 (first vaccination visit). Treatment indicated: pre-vaccination baseline after standard-of-care therapy. CDR1 is MNHEY, CDR2 SMNVEV, per germline (reference sequence). This CDR3 has 13 amino acids. V lost 5 bases, J lost 2 bases, and 9 bases lay in between. Sequenced by immunoSEQ multiplex PCR; TCRdb stores in-frame clones only, minus some. The data contain approximately 100,000 clones, around nine tenths of them singletons. About this clone itself: Its target is not known.

Sequenced material: PBMCs, taken from a glioma patient treated with radiotherapy, temozolomide or both. The receptor's source is a woman aged 45-65 years with glioma. This chain connects TRBV27 to TRBJ1-2, with D possibly TRBD1 on 6 matching bases. CDR3 protein: CASSDTGNYGYTF. CDR3 in DNA: TGTGCCAGCAGTGATACAGGGAACTATGGCTACACCTTC.